This T cell receptor (beta chain) was recorded in a study of cytomegalovirus exposure and HLA in healthy donors. General study findings and limits: Rarity marked most TCR sequences, yet some public TCRs occurred in many donors. Some segments of the V type, notably TRBV6-2 and TRBV6-3, were excluded as indistinguishable. There were several of the most significant clusters that appeared linked to common viral pathogens in a later analysis.

CDR3 size: 13 residues. Germline V gene data show CDR1 as SNHLY and CDR2 as FYNNEI. The V gene lost 3 bases and the J gene lost 6 bases, with 12 bases spanning the gap. Notes on this clone: Its antigen is not identified.

The PCR ran on 60 Vbeta and 13 Jbeta primers. The data were produced by immunoSEQ multiplex PCR, yet TCRdb's version contains in-frame clones alone and is incomplete. The sample records 150,000 to 200,000 clones, roughly 79% being singletons. Sampled while nominally healthy, donors likely had unrecorded immune exposures. The chain links TRBV2 to TRBJ2-7; D is ambiguous. This receptor was taken from a young man in good health and CMV-seropositive. The sample taken for sequencing was PBMCs. The CDR3 DNA follows: TGTGCCAGCAGTGAGTCGGTTAGTGGCGAGCAGTACTTC. Residues: CASSESVSGEQYF.